These T cell receptor beta chains were read from a single sample in a study of shared clonotypes between healthy human individuals. Generated by immunoSEQ multiplex PCR, the TCRdb table keeps only in-frame clones and is missing some. The data contain some 2 million clones, 85% to 95% of them seen just once; the ten biggest clones take up 0.1% to 0.15%. The sequencing sample was made of naive CD4+ T cells sorted from blood. The receptors here all came from a man between 18 and 35 years old in good health. CDR3s leave out the opening cysteine and the closing phenylalanine or tryptophan.

>11|TRBV5-1
ASSLAGGVEQF
>13|TRBV25-1
ASGRGGPTAHEQY
>9|TRBV29-1
SGGTTAMGF
>13|TRBV5-1
ASSLSGRNTGELF
>15|TRBV30
AWSRAGGLRSTDTQY
>13|TRBV6-1
ASHVGSNGLYGYT
>12|TRBV9
ASSATGVSETQY
>12|TRBV25-1
ASSESPSNTEAF
>13|TRBV30
AWSLNSGAKLEQF
>9|TRBV6-5
ATLLNYGYT
>12|TRBV18
ASSPVTGEYEQY
>13|TRBV5-1
ASSSSGGGNQPQH
>12|TRBV6-5
ASSTGFSGNTIY
>11|TRBV4-1
ASSVAAVETQY
>14|TRBV18
ASSPPGQGRNQPQH
>12|TRBV1
TSSQDPSPETQY
>15|TRBV7-2
ASSLGGLAGSHNEQF
>13|TRBV5-1
ASSTSTGVNSPLH
>12|TRBV5-1
ASSASDREDEQY
>10|TRBV30
AWSVENYGYT
>12|TRBV6-5
ASSGRGVTDTQY
>11|TRBV2
ASSDQGTDTQY
>14|TRBV12-1
ASSFVGGQSSYEQY
>13|TRBV5-1
ASSLEPTGLGIQY
>12|TRBV11-2
ASSSGRYTYEQY
>15|TRBV7-9
ASSFGRGQGHNEKLF
>11|TRBV5-1
ASSLGSQETQY
>11|TRBV5-6
ASSFGETGELF
>12|TRBV6-5
ASSQTGVKETQY
>10|TRBV30
ALRQSLYEQY